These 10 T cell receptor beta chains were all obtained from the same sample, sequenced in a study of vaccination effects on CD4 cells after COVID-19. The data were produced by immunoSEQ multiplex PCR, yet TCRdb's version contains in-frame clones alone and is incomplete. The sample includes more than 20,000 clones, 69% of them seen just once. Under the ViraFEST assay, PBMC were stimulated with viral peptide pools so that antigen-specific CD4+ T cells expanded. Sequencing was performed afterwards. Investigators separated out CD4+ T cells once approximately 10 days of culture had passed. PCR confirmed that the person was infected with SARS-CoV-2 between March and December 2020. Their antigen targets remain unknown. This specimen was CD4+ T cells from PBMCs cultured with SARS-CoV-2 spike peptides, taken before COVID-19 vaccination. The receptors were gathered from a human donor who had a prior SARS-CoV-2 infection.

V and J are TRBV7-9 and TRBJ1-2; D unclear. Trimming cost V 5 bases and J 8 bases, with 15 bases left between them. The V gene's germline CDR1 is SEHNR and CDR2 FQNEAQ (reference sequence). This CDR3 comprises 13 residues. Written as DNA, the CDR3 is TGTGCCAGCAGCGCAAACGTCCGTGGGGGCTACACCTTC. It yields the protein CASSANVRGGYTF.

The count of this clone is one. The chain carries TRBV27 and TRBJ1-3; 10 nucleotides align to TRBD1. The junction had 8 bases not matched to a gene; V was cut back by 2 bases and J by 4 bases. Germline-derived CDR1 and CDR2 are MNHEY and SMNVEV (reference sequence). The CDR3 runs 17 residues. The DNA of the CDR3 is TGTGCCAGCAGTTTAGTCGGACAGGGGGAAGGCGGAAACACCATATATTTT. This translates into CASSLVGQGEGGNTIYF.

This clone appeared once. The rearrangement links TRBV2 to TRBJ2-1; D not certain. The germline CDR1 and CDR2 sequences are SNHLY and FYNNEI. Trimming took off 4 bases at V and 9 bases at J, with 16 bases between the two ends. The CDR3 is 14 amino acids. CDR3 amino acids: CASSVQSPGSEQFF. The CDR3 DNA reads TGTGCCAGCAGTGTGCAGAGTCCGGGTAGTGAGCAGTTCTTC.

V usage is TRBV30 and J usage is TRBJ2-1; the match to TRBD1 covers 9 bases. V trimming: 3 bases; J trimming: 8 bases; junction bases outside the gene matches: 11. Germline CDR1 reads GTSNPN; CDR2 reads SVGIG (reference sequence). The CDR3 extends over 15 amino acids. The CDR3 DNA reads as TGTGCCTGGAGCGGGGAGGGGACAGGGATTGATGAGCAGTTCTTC. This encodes CAWSGEGTGIDEQFF.

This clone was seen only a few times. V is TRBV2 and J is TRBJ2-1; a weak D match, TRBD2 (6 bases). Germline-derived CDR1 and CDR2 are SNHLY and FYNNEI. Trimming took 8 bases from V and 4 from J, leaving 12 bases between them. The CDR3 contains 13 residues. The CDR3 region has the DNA TGTGCCAGCCAAGCGGGTCCATACAATGAGCAGTTCTTC. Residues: CASQAGPYNEQFF.

The CDR3 nucleotides read TGTGCCAGCTCCCGCCTGCCTAGCGGGAGATCCCGAGATGAGCAGTTCTTC. Protein product: CASSRLPSGRSRDEQFF. V usage is TRBV18 and J usage is TRBJ2-1; TRBD2 aligns across 10 bases. The V and J ends lost 6 bases and 8 bases, in that order; junction bases with no gene match: 16. Germline-derived CDR1 and CDR2 are KGHSH and LQKENI. This CDR3 comprises 17 residues. Full variable domain (remainder filled in from reference TRBV18 and TRBJ2-1): NAGVMQNPRHLVRRRGQEARLRCSPMKGHSHVYWYRQLPEEGLKFMVYLQKENIIDESGMPKERFSAEFPKEGPSILRIQQVVRGDSAAYFCASSRLPSGRSRDEQFFGPGTRLTVL.

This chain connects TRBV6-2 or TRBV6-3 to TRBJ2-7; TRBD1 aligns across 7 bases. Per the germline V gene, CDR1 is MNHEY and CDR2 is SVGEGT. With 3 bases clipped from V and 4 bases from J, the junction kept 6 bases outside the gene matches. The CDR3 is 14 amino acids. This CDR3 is CASSYSTGRYEQYF. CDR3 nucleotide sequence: TGTGCCAGCAGTTATTCGACAGGGCGGTACGAGCAGTACTTC.

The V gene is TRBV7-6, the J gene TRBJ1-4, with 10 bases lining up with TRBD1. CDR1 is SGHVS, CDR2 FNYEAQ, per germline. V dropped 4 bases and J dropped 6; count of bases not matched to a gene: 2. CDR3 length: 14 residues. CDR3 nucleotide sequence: TGTGCCAGCAGCTCGGGACAGGGGTATGAAAAACTGTTTTTT. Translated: CASSSGQGYEKLFF.

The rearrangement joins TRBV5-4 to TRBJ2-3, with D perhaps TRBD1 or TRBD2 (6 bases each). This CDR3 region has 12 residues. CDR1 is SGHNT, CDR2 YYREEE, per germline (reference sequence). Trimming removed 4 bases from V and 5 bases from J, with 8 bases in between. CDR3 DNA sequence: TGTGCCAGCAGCAGGGGGGTAGATACGCAGTATTTT. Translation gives CASSRGVDTQYF.

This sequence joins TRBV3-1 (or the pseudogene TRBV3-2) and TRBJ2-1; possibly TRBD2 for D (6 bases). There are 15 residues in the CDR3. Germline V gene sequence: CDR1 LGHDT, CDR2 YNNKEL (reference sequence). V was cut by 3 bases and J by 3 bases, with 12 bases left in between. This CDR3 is CASSHSGGNYNEQFF. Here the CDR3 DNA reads TGTGCCAGCAGCCACTCGGGCGGGAACTACAATGAGCAGTTCTTC.